A selection of T cell receptor beta chains follows, all from one sample in a study of OX40 agonist ivuxolimab in advanced cancers. The protocol was immunoSEQ multiplex PCR, while the TCRdb copy is restricted to in-frame clones and leaves out a portion. The sample comprises 75,000 to 100,000 clones, around 86% of which are singletons, and about 0.32% rests with the top ten. This sample comprised CD4+ or CD8+ T cells sorted from blood, obtained in a trial of the OX40 agonist ivuxolimab. Every receptor here comes from an adult with an advanced solid tumor such as melanoma, head and neck, liver or kidney cancer. Both conserved end residues are part of each CDR3. D genes are given only for firm matches. The size field is filled for only some rows; it gives once, few, many or a size class.

d_call,clone_size,v_call,cdr3_aa
.,.,TRBV7-7,CASSLRVIKDCAIF
TRBD1,few,TRBV19,CASTLTGANSPLHF
TRBD1,.,TRBV6-5,CASSSTQGAGYGYTF
TRBD1,.,TRBV14,CASSPRIRQGVNTGELFF
TRBD2,.,TRBV11-2,CASTGTSGMGYQYF
.,.,TRBV7-2,CASSSQPGRPADTQYF
TRBD1,few,TRBV28,CASSSSGQGGTEAFF
.,.,TRBV6-1,CASTPRESGANVLTF
TRBD1,once,TRBV15,CATSRGRQGGNQPQHF
.,.,TRBV7-2,CASSPGGSGNTIYF
TRBD1,.,TRBV10-1,CASRDHTGQGNSPLHF
.,.,TRBV6-5,CASSLPGGGYGYTF
.,.,TRBV27,CASSLLYQETQYF
.,.,TRBV18,CASSPFSSGSLSYSNQPQHF
TRBD1,.,TRBV6-5,CASSRSGTGEKLFF
.,.,TRBV9,CASSSRVSGANVLTF
.,.,TRBV28,CASSLGGAPNYGYTF
.,.,TRBV27,CASSPNTGLEQYF
.,.,TRBV28,CAVGGGARNGEKLFF
.,.,TRBV5-5,CASSPGQFFTEAFF
.,.,TRBV6-5,CASSPDRHYQPQHF
TRBD1,.,TRBV6-5,CASSYSGTGFEQFF
.,.,TRBV7-9,CASSLRSKGDIQYF
.,.,TRBV28,CATDRFGNQPQHF
TRBD1,once,TRBV7-2,CASSHNRGRAYNSPLHF
.,.,TRBV7-3,CASSRREDYGYTF
.,.,TRBV5-4,CASSLASGSYGYTF
.,.,TRBV14,CASSQVAGYGYTF
TRBD1,once,TRBV19,CASTLDRAYGYTF
TRBD1,few,TRBV7-2,CASSLPRSGQGSYEQYF
.,.,TRBV11-2,CASSYRGASPGANVLTF
.,.,TRBV28,CASSFNEITLAMNTEAFF
.,.,TRBV2,CASSDAGGSNYGYTF
.,.,TRBV6-1,CASGREKAGANVLTF
.,.,TRBV29-1,CSVEGWRTEAFF
.,.,TRBV7-2,CASSPRLGGTGELFF
.,.,TRBV6-7,CASSYPHSGQGGEGDTQYF
TRBD2,.,TRBV5-1,CASSRTSGVTDTQYF
TRBD1,.,TRBV30,CAWTGGSYEQYF
TRBD1,.,TRBV5-1,CASSQGGETEAFF
.,.,TRBV4-1,CASSRVPGFDTIYF
TRBD2,few,TRBV6-1,CASSVGLAGATDTQYF
.,.,TRBV19,CASSTRDGSTEAFF
.,.,TRBV28,CASTTGWDIQYF
.,.,TRBV28,CASRVSLNYGYTF
TRBD1,.,TRBV19,CASRITGTGREQYF
.,.,TRBV4-1,CASSPPGAANEKLFF